This T cell receptor (beta chain) is drawn from a study of identical twins. Whole-study results and caveats: Fewer insertions were carried by abundant cord blood beta clonotypes, but none was seen in memory repertoires.

A universal primer site was added by template switching, and unique molecular identifiers were carried by the cDNA. TCRdb ran MiXCR on the 5' RACE reads and lists one entry per CDR3 protein. The table records some 1,700,000 distinct CDR3 sequences, under 35% of them present only once. There are a few counts of this clonotype. Its antigen is not known. The CDR3 is 17 amino acids. V lost 6 bases to trimming and J lost 2 bases; unmatched junction nucleotides: 8. Germline CDR1 and CDR2: ENHRY and SYGVKD. The chain links TRBV10-3 to TRBJ2-7; 15 positions agree with TRBD2. The receptor comes from a newborn girl in good health. The specimen sequenced was cord blood. This chain's CDR3 is CAISPWTSGRATYEQYF. CDR3 coding DNA: TGTGCCATCAGCCCTTGGACTAGCGGGAGGGCCACCTACGAGCAGTACTTC.